A selection of T cell receptor beta chains follows, all from one sample in a study of T cells after yellow fever vaccination. Via MiXCR, TCRdb re-called the 5' RACE reads, giving one row per CDR3 protein. The sample carries some 320,000 distinct CDR3 sequences, about 10% recorded once. This specimen was CD4+ T cells sorted from PBMCs, taken 45 days after the yellow fever booster vaccination. The receptors derive from a man between 18 and 35 years old who received the YFV17D yellow fever vaccine. CDR3s include the opening cysteine and the closing phenylalanine or tryptophan. Fields, in order: D gene, clone size, J gene, V gene, CDR3 protein, CDR3 DNA. D genes are given only for firm matches. Clone size is stated in some rows and not others, as once, few, many or a class when expanded.

D: TRBD1; size: .; J: TRBJ1-5; V: TRBV9; CDR3: CASSPRGDRVGNQPQHF; DNA: TGTGCCAGCAGCCCCCGAGGAGACAGGGTTGGCAATCAGCCCCAGCATTTT
D: .; size: .; J: TRBJ2-1; V: TRBV7-3; CDR3: CASSQMGYNEQFF; DNA: TGTGCCAGCAGCCAAATGGGGTACAATGAGCAGTTCTTC
D: .; size: many; J: TRBJ1-1; V: TRBV7-9; CDR3: CASGWGFVNTEAFF; DNA: TGTGCCAGCGGTTGGGGGTTCGTCAACACTGAAGCTTTCTTT
D: .; size: .; J: TRBJ2-2; V: TRBV7-9; CDR3: CASSLDSPTGELFF; DNA: TGTGCCAGCAGTCTGGACAGCCCCACCGGGGAGCTGTTTTTT
D: .; size: .; J: TRBJ2-1; V: TRBV12-5; CDR3: CASGYQHNEQFF; DNA: TGTGCTAGTGGTTATCAACACAATGAGCAGTTCTTC
D: .; size: .; J: TRBJ1-5; V: TRBV19; CDR3: CASSPRRGESNQPQHF; DNA: TGTGCCAGTAGTCCACGGCGGGGGGAGAGCAATCAGCCCCAGCATTTT
D: .; size: .; J: TRBJ1-1; V: TRBV6-5; CDR3: CASSLGAATLKSLRAGSNTEAFF; DNA: TGTGCCAGCAGCCTCGGGGCAGCCACACTCAAGTCTCTACGAGCTGGGTCGAACACTGAAGCTTTCTTT
D: TRBD1; size: many; J: TRBJ2-5; V: TRBV7-8; CDR3: CASSWGQGILGGETQYF; DNA: TGTGCCAGCAGCTGGGGACAGGGGATCCTCGGGGGAGAGACCCAGTACTTC
D: .; size: .; J: TRBJ2-3; V: TRBV20-1; CDR3: CSTRGNTDTQYF; DNA: TGCAGCACCAGGGGAAACACAGATACGCAGTATTTT
D: TRBD2; size: .; J: TRBJ2-7; V: TRBV15; CDR3: CATSRDQGGVYEQYF; DNA: TGTGCCACCAGCAGAGATCAGGGAGGGGTCTACGAGCAGTACTTC
D: TRBD2; size: .; J: TRBJ2-1; V: TRBV11-2; CDR3: CASSQGTTRIYNEQFF; DNA: TGTGCCAGCAGTCAAGGGACTACCAGAATCTACAATGAGCAGTTCTTC
D: .; size: .; J: TRBJ1-2; V: TRBV12-3/TRBV12-4; CDR3: CASTPDTSYYGYTF; DNA: TGTGCCAGCACCCCGGACACGAGCTACTATGGCTACACCTTC
D: .; size: .; J: TRBJ1-2; V: TRBV4-3; CDR3: CASSQGDRPNYGYTF; DNA: TGCGCCAGCAGCCAAGGAGACAGGCCTAACTATGGCTACACCTTC
D: TRBD1; size: .; J: TRBJ1-1; V: TRBV6-6; CDR3: CASRSGTGTKYTEAFF; DNA: TGTGCCAGCAGATCCGGGACAGGGACGAAGTACACTGAAGCTTTCTTT
D: TRBD2; size: .; J: TRBJ2-3; V: TRBV27; CDR3: CASSRRGEYTQYF; DNA: TGTGCCAGCTCGAGGCGGGGGGAGTATACGCAGTATTTT
D: .; size: .; J: TRBJ1-4; V: TRBV18; CDR3: CASSPPGQGLAPNEKLFF; DNA: TGTGCCAGCTCACCACCGGGCCAGGGCCTGGCCCCAAATGAAAAACTGTTTTTT
D: .; size: many; J: TRBJ2-5; V: TRBV24-1; CDR3: CATSAGGETQYF; DNA: TGTGCCACCTCAGCAGGCGGGGAGACCCAGTACTTC
D: .; size: few; J: TRBJ1-1; V: TRBV5-1; CDR3: CASSLSGAGATEAFF; DNA: TGCGCCAGCAGCTTATCCGGCGCGGGTGCCACTGAAGCTTTCTTT
D: TRBD2; size: many; J: TRBJ2-7; V: TRBV18; CDR3: CASSRSSGGEQYF; DNA: TGTGCCAGCTCACGTTCTAGCGGGGGCGAGCAGTACTTC
D: .; size: many; J: TRBJ1-2; V: TRBV5-5; CDR3: CASSDDTAGVYGYTF; DNA: TGTGCCAGCAGCGACGACACAGCGGGGGTTTATGGCTACACCTTC
D: .; size: .; J: TRBJ2-2; V: TRBV4-1; CDR3: CASSQPFGELFF; DNA: TGCGCCAGCAGCCAACCGTTCGGGGAGCTGTTTTTT
D: .; size: .; J: TRBJ1-1; V: TRBV12-3/TRBV12-4; CDR3: CASTIRPDVGEAFF; DNA: TGTGCCAGCACCATAAGACCGGACGTGGGTGAAGCTTTCTTT
D: .; size: few; J: TRBJ1-2; V: TRBV10-3; CDR3: CAISGGNYGYTF; DNA: TGTGCCATCAGCGGAGGAAACTATGGCTACACCTTC
D: .; size: .; J: TRBJ2-1; V: TRBV24-1; CDR3: CATSGRGAYNEQFF; DNA: TGTGCCACCAGTGGCAGGGGGGCGTACAATGAGCAGTTCTTC
D: .; size: .; J: TRBJ2-1; V: TRBV12-3/TRBV12-4; CDR3: CASSFWGGLYNEQFF; DNA: TGTGCCAGCAGTTTTTGGGGGGGGCTTTACAATGAGCAGTTCTTC
D: .; size: .; J: TRBJ1-1; V: TRBV29-1; CDR3: CSSRAGWGMNTEAFF; DNA: TGCAGCTCCCGGGCGGGTTGGGGGATGAACACTGAAGCTTTCTTT
D: TRBD1; size: .; J: TRBJ2-5; V: TRBV7-8; CDR3: CASSLDREETQYF; DNA: TGTGCCAGCAGCTTGGACAGGGAGGAGACCCAGTACTTC
D: TRBD2; size: many; J: TRBJ2-3; V: TRBV20-1; CDR3: CSARGLAVSTDTQYF; DNA: TGCAGTGCTAGGGGACTAGCGGTTAGCACAGATACGCAGTATTTT
D: .; size: .; J: TRBJ2-5; V: TRBV7-2; CDR3: CASSYAGAQEAQYF; DNA: TGTGCCAGCAGCTACGCGGGCGCACAAGAGGCCCAGTACTTC
D: .; size: many; J: TRBJ2-5; V: TRBV5-1; CDR3: CASSYGSGQGLETQYF; DNA: TGCGCCAGCAGCTATGGGAGCGGGCAGGGACTAGAGACCCAGTACTTC
D: .; size: many; J: TRBJ2-7; V: TRBV20-1; CDR3: CSSTDARSSYEQYF; DNA: TGCAGTTCCACGGACGCGAGGAGCTCCTACGAGCAGTACTTC